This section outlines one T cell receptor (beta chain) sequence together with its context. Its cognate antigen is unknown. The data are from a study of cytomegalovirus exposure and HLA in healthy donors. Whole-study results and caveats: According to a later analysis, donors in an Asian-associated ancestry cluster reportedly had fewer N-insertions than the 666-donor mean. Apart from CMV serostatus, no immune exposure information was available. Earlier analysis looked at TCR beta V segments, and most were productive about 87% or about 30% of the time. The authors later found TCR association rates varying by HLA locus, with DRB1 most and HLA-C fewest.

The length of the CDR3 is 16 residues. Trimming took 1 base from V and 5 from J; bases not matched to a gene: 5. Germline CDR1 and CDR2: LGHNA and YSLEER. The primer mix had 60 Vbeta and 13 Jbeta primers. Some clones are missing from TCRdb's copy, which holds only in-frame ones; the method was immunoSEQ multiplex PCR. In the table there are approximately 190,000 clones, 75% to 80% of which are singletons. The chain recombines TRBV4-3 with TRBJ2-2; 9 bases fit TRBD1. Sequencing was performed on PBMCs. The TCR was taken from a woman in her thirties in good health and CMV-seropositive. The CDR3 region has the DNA TGCGCCAGCAGCCAAGGGGACAGGGTAACTACCGGGGAGCTGTTTTTT. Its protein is CASSQGDRVTTGELFF.